A selection of T cell receptor beta chains follows, all from one sample in a study of blood T cell repertoires in COVID-19. The assay was immunoSEQ multiplex PCR, and TCRdb's table has in-frame clones only and misses some. The sample carries under 300,000 clones, approximately 80% recorded once. Specimen: peripheral blood. These receptors were obtained from a woman between 18 and 30 years old with acute or convalescent COVID-19. Each CDR3 is given with its conserved first and last residue. Fields, in order: clone size, D gene, J gene, V gene, CDR3 protein, CDR3 DNA. The D gene is left open where the match is weak. Only part of the rows carry a size: once, few, many, or a class if the clone is expanded.

clone_size: once
d_call: .
j_call: TRBJ1-5
v_call: TRBV28
cdr3_aa: CASSLRVPNQPQHF
cdr3_nt: TGTGCCAGCAGTTTACGGGTTCCCAATCAGCCCCAGCATTTT

clone_size: .
d_call: .
j_call: TRBJ2-1
v_call: TRBV7-7
cdr3_aa: CASSLALTSYNEQFF
cdr3_nt: TGTGCTAGCAGCTTAGCGCTTACCAGCTACAATGAGCAGTTCTTC

clone_size: few
d_call: .
j_call: TRBJ2-7
v_call: TRBV5-4
cdr3_aa: CASSLEAGNYEQYF
cdr3_nt: TGTGCCAGCAGCTTGGAGGCGGGGAACTACGAGCAGTACTTC

clone_size: .
d_call: TRBD2
j_call: TRBJ2-3
v_call: TRBV7-6
cdr3_aa: CASSLLSGMTADTQYF
cdr3_nt: TGTGCCAGCAGCTTACTTAGCGGGATGACAGCAGATACGCAGTATTTT

clone_size: .
d_call: .
j_call: TRBJ1-2
v_call: TRBV5-1
cdr3_aa: CASKRLDRGSGYTF
cdr3_nt: TGCGCCAGCAAAAGGCTCGATCGGGGGTCGGGCTACACCTTC

clone_size: few
d_call: .
j_call: TRBJ2-1
v_call: TRBV6-6
cdr3_aa: CASSLKTGDLSYNEQFF
cdr3_nt: TGTGCCAGCAGTCTGAAGACAGGCGATCTTTCCTACAATGAGCAGTTCTTC

clone_size: .
d_call: .
j_call: TRBJ2-7
v_call: TRBV5-4
cdr3_aa: CASSLSDRGNEQYF
cdr3_nt: TGTGCCAGCAGCTTATCCGATCGGGGGAACGAGCAGTACTTC

clone_size: .
d_call: .
j_call: TRBJ1-5
v_call: TRBV27
cdr3_aa: CASSSLGVGQPQHF
cdr3_nt: TGTGCCAGCAGCTCATTAGGGGTCGGCCAGCCCCAGCATTTT

clone_size: .
d_call: .
j_call: TRBJ2-1
v_call: TRBV15
cdr3_aa: CATSRGGSGDNEQFF
cdr3_nt: TGTGCCACCAGCAGAGGAGGTAGCGGTGACAATGAGCAGTTCTTC

clone_size: few
d_call: TRBD1
j_call: TRBJ1-4
v_call: TRBV29-1
cdr3_aa: CSTRQGPNEKLFF
cdr3_nt: TGCAGCACAAGACAGGGCCCTAATGAAAAACTGTTTTTT

clone_size: .
d_call: TRBD1
j_call: TRBJ1-2
v_call: TRBV24-1
cdr3_aa: CATSLRQGGYTF
cdr3_nt: TGTGCCACCAGTCTGAGACAGGGGGGCTACACCTTC

clone_size: .
d_call: .
j_call: TRBJ1-1
v_call: TRBV7-2
cdr3_aa: CASNSPRKALNTEAFF
cdr3_nt: TGTGCCAGCAACTCCCCCAGGAAGGCCCTGAACACTGAAGCTTTCTTT

clone_size: .
d_call: .
j_call: TRBJ1-1
v_call: TRBV5-4
cdr3_aa: CASSLAGAANTEAFF
cdr3_nt: TGTGCCAGCAGCTTGGCCGGAGCAGCTAACACTGAAGCTTTCTTT

clone_size: .
d_call: .
j_call: TRBJ1-1
v_call: TRBV29-1
cdr3_aa: CSVRLNTEAFF
cdr3_nt: TGCAGCGTGCGATTGAACACTGAAGCTTTCTTT

clone_size: .
d_call: .
j_call: TRBJ1-2
v_call: TRBV24-1
cdr3_aa: CATSGREYGYTF
cdr3_nt: TGTGCCACCAGTGGGAGGGAGTATGGCTACACCTTC

clone_size: .
d_call: TRBD2
j_call: TRBJ2-7
v_call: TRBV30
cdr3_aa: CAWSREGLGEQYF
cdr3_nt: TGTGCCTGGAGTCGGGAGGGATTGGGCGAGCAGTACTTC

clone_size: .
d_call: .
j_call: TRBJ1-5
v_call: TRBV28
cdr3_aa: CASSSGGSNQPQHF
cdr3_nt: TGTGCCAGCAGTTCCGGGGGTAGCAATCAGCCCCAGCATTTT

clone_size: .
d_call: .
j_call: TRBJ1-2
v_call: TRBV25-1
cdr3_aa: CASSESPLVGYTF
cdr3_nt: TGTGCCAGCAGTGAATCCCCCCTTGTTGGCTACACCTTC

clone_size: once
d_call: .
j_call: TRBJ2-2
v_call: TRBV21-1
cdr3_aa: CASSIQREGRGGELFF
cdr3_nt: TGTGCCAGCAGCATCCAGCGGGAGGGCCGAGGCGGGGAGCTGTTTTTT

clone_size: once
d_call: .
j_call: TRBJ2-3
v_call: TRBV5-8
cdr3_aa: CASSLGVEADTQYF
cdr3_nt: TGTGCCAGCAGCTTGGGGGTAGAGGCAGATACGCAGTATTTT

clone_size: .
d_call: TRBD1
j_call: TRBJ1-2
v_call: TRBV18
cdr3_aa: CASSPIAQGDNSGYTF
cdr3_nt: TGTGCCAGCTCACCAATAGCACAGGGGGATAATAGTGGCTACACCTTC

clone_size: .
d_call: TRBD1
j_call: TRBJ1-2
v_call: TRBV2
cdr3_aa: CASSENRGGNYGYTF
cdr3_nt: TGTGCCAGCAGTGAAAACAGGGGTGGTAACTATGGCTACACCTTC

clone_size: .
d_call: .
j_call: TRBJ1-1
v_call: TRBV28
cdr3_aa: CASSFLGRVDTEAFF
cdr3_nt: TGTGCCAGCAGTTTTCTCGGCCGGGTGGACACTGAAGCTTTCTTT

clone_size: once
d_call: TRBD1
j_call: TRBJ1-2
v_call: TRBV6-5
cdr3_aa: CASSPGTGGYGYTF
cdr3_nt: TGTGCCAGCAGTCCCGGGACAGGGGGCTATGGCTACACCTTC

clone_size: few
d_call: .
j_call: TRBJ1-2
v_call: TRBV6-5
cdr3_aa: CASSYSSIGYGYTF
cdr3_nt: TGTGCCAGCAGTTACTCGTCTATCGGCTATGGCTACACCTTC

clone_size: few
d_call: TRBD1
j_call: TRBJ1-1
v_call: TRBV24-1
cdr3_aa: CATGQGFGTEAFF
cdr3_nt: TGTGCCACCGGACAGGGGTTCGGCACTGAAGCTTTCTTT

clone_size: .
d_call: .
j_call: TRBJ1-2
v_call: TRBV12-3/TRBV12-4
cdr3_aa: CASSLAPGSGYTF
cdr3_nt: TGTGCCAGCAGTTTAGCGCCGGGGTCTGGCTACACCTTC

clone_size: .
d_call: .
j_call: TRBJ2-1
v_call: TRBV15
cdr3_aa: CATSREAGASNEQFF
cdr3_nt: TGTGCCACCAGCAGAGAGGCGGGTGCCTCCAATGAGCAGTTCTTC

clone_size: .
d_call: TRBD1
j_call: TRBJ1-1
v_call: TRBV28
cdr3_aa: CASRDGQARGEAFF
cdr3_nt: TGTGCCAGCAGGGACGGACAGGCCCGGGGTGAAGCTTTCTTT

clone_size: .
d_call: .
j_call: TRBJ2-7
v_call: TRBV5-1
cdr3_aa: CASSLGGSSYEQYF
cdr3_nt: TGCGCCAGCAGCTTAGGTGGGAGCTCCTACGAGCAGTACTTC